The 32 T cell receptor beta chains in this list originate from one sample, sequenced in a study of T cells in Graves' hyperthyroidism and ophthalmopathy. RNA transcripts were the template for amplifying TCR beta CDR3 regions. HTBI primers were used for first-round RT-PCR of the TCR CDR3. One entry per CDR3 protein, called by TCRdb with MiXCR from the multiplex PCR reads. The data contain 550,000 to 650,000 distinct CDR3 sequences, approximately 15% of them singletons. The specimen sequenced was blood. The receptors stem from a woman in her twenties or thirties with Graves' hyperthyroidism that later progressed to Graves' ophthalmopathy.

This chain connects TRBV19 to TRBJ2-3; TRBD1 agrees at 10 bases. The CDR3 runs 14 residues. Germline-derived CDR1 and CDR2 are LNHDA and SQIVND (reference sequence). V gave up 6 bases and J gave up 4 bases; unmatched junction bases: 4. The CDR3 DNA sequence: TGTGCCAGTAGCCTGACAGGGGGCGCAGATACGCAGTATTTT. This sequence encodes CASSLTGGADTQYF. Full variable domain (rest looked up from reference TRBV19 and TRBJ2-3): DGGITQSPKYLFRKEGQNVTLSCEQNLNHDAMYWYRQDPGQGLRLIYYSQIVNDFQKGDIAEGYSVSREKKESFPLTVTSAQKNPTAFYLCASSLTGGADTQYFGPGTRLTVL.

This clonotype has ten or more counts. This chain links TRBV11-2 with TRBJ2-2, with D perhaps matching TRBD1 (7 bases). The V and J ends lost 5 bases and 5 bases respectively, with 15 bases between them. This CDR3 has 15 residues. CDR1 and CDR2 (germline): SGHAT, FQNNGV. The CDR3 loop is CASSLEGAWTGELFF. The CDR3 bases are TGTGCCAGCAGCCTGGAGGGGGCGTGGACCGGGGAGCTGTTTTTT.

This clonotype was counted ten times or more. The V call is TRBV7-8, the J call TRBJ1-1; D gene unclear. The CDR3 runs 15 residues. The germline CDR1 and CDR2 sequences are SGHVS and FQNEAQ. V lost 1 base and J 4 bases, leaving 13 bases between the germline ends. CDR3 bases: TGTGCCAGCAGCTTAGATGTGGGCCTGGGCACTGAAGCTTTCTTT. Protein: CASSLDVGLGTEAFF. The full variable domain, completed using reference TRBV7-8 and TRBJ1-1, is GAGVSQSPRYKVAKRGQDVALRCDPISGHVSLFWYQQALGQGPEFLTYFQNEAQLDKSGLPSDRFFAERPEGSVSTLKIQRTQQEDSAVYLCASSLDVGLGTEAFFGQGTRLTVV.

In its sample, this clonotype was seen a few times. V and J are TRBV20-1 and TRBJ2-7; tentatively, D is TRBD2 (5 bases). Trimming pared 4 bases from V and 2 bases from J, leaving 15 bases between. From germline, CDR1 is DFQATT and CDR2 SNEGSKA (reference sequence). This CDR3 has 14 residues. This CDR3 is CSATSAEATYEQYF. CDR3 nucleotide sequence: TGCAGTGCTACCTCCGCGGAGGCTACCTACGAGCAGTACTTC.

This clonotype was picked up many times. V is TRBV12-3 or TRBV12-4 and J is TRBJ2-3; a weak D match, TRBD2 (5 bases). V lost 5 bases and J lost 0, with 12 bases in between. The CDR3 is made up of 15 amino acids. As DNA, the CDR3 is TGTGCCAGCAGTAGGACTGCATCTAGCACAGATACGCAGTATTTT. Encoded protein: CASSRTASSTDTQYF.

The rearrangement joins TRBV30 to TRBJ1-1; TRBD1 matches 8 bases. CDR3 length equals 11 residues. Trimming at V came to 3 bases and at J to 6 bases, leaving 0 bases not matched to a gene. Germline-derived CDR1 and CDR2 are GTSNPN and SVGIG (reference sequence). The DNA for the CDR3 is TGTGCCTGGAGCAGGGGGCCTGAAGCTTTCTTT. It codes for CAWSRGPEAFF.

With respect to this clonotype: A much more abundant neighbour one base away suggests this may be a read error. J is TRBJ2-3 and V is TRBV20-1, with a weak D call TRBD2 (5 bases). The CDR3 contains 15 residues. Germline V lookup: CDR1 DFQATT, CDR2 SNEGSKA (reference sequence). The CDR3, as DNA: TGCAGTGCTAGAGATCGCCTGGCTAGCACAGATACGCAGGATTTT. Translating it yields CSARDRLASTDTQDF.

This clonotype was seen many times. The chain combines TRBV25-1 with TRBJ1-2; TRBD1 agrees at 9 bases. The CDR3 runs 15 residues. V lost 2 bases, J lost 4 bases, and 5 bases stayed unmatched. Germline assignment: CDR1 MGHDK and CDR2 SYGVNS. In DNA form, the CDR3 reads TGTGCCAGCAGTGAAAGACAGGGGGGGGCCTATGGCTACACCTTC. Its protein product is CASSERQGGAYGYTF.

This clonotype was recorded at least ten times. V usage is TRBV10-3 and J usage is TRBJ2-2; D uncertain. Trimming removed 2 bases at V and 5 bases at J, with 9 bases between. The CDR3 contains 14 residues. CDR1 and CDR2 (germline): ENHRY, SYGVKD. CDR3 sequence (DNA): TGTGCCATCAGTGAGGCGAGGATTACCGGGGAGCTGTTTTTT. Residues: CAISEARITGELFF.

This clonotype was seen at least ten times. The chain recombines TRBV19 with TRBJ2-1; a weak D match, TRBD2 (5 bases). V dropped 5 bases and J dropped 6 bases, with 14 bases sitting between them. Looked up from germline, CDR1 is LNHDA and CDR2 is SQIVND (reference sequence). The CDR3 sequence is 14 residues long. In DNA form, the CDR3 reads TGTGCCAGTAGTTCCCAGGTAGGACTCAATGAGCAGTTCTTC. Its protein is CASSSQVGLNEQFF.

There are a few counts of this clonotype. Here the CDR3 DNA reads TGTGCCCTTCGATGGGAGGGGAAGGCCGAGCAGTACTTC. This encodes CALRWEGKAEQYF. The chain combines TRBV30 with TRBJ2-7, with 7 nucleotides matching TRBD2. CDR3 length: 13 residues. J gave up 6 bases and V 8 bases, and 13 bases lay outside the gene matches. Germline V gene sequence: CDR1 GTSNPN, CDR2 SVGIG (reference sequence). The full variable domain, rest sourced from reference TRBV30 and TRBJ2-7, is SQTIHQWPATLVQPVGSPLSLECTVEGTSNPNLYWYRQAAGRGLQLLFYSVGIGQISSEVPQNLSASRPQDRQFILSSKKLLLSDSGFYLCALRWEGKAEQYFGPGTRLTVT.

This clonotype occurred a few times. The chain employs TRBV7-3 and TRBJ2-1; D might be TRBD2 (5 bases). CDR3 length: 15 amino acids. Looked up from germline, CDR1 is SGHTA and CDR2 is FQGTGA. Trimming removed 5 bases from V and 4 bases from J, with 15 bases in between. CDR3 in amino acids: CASSPRATFYNEQFF. The CDR3 nucleotides are TGTGCCAGCAGCCCGAGGGCGACCTTTTACAATGAGCAGTTCTTC.

The chain uses TRBV7-9 and TRBJ2-7; unclear D gene. The CDR3 sequence is 12 residues long. V was clipped by 5 bases and J by 3 bases, with 8 bases between them. Germline V gene data show CDR1 as SEHNR and CDR2 as FQNEAQ (reference sequence). CDR3 residues: CASSAYIYEQYF. DNA of the CDR3: TGTGCCAGCAGCGCCTATATCTACGAGCAGTACTTC.

The V and J genes are TRBV18 and TRBJ2-1; 7 bases match TRBD2. The CDR3 totals 13 residues. V was pared by 2 bases and J by 10 bases, with 5 bases of the junction left unmatched. Germline assignment: CDR1 KGHSH and CDR2 LQKENI. The CDR3 nucleotides are TGTGCCAGCTCACCAATCGAAGCGGGAGAGCAGTTCTTC. The encoded protein is CASSPIEAGEQFF.

This clonotype was detected only a few times. This chain links TRBV13 with TRBJ2-7; D gene unclear. Trimming cost V 5 bases and J 7 bases, with 15 bases left between them. The germline V gene encodes CDR1 PRHDT and CDR2 FYEKMQ (reference sequence). This CDR3 has 13 amino acids. CDR3 in amino acids: CASSPQDLREQYF. In nucleotides, the CDR3 is TGTGCCAGCAGCCCCCAGGACCTTAGAGAGCAGTACTTC.

Worth noting for this clonotype: This could be a read error, since a much larger clone is one nucleotide away. This chain connects TRBV18 to TRBJ1-5; D might be TRBD1 (6 bases). V lost 5 bases to trimming and J lost 7 bases, with 12 bases between them. Germline V gene data show CDR1 as KGHSH and CDR2 as LQKENI. The CDR3 totals 13 residues. CDR3 sequence reads: CASSRGAVQPQHF. CDR3 sequence (DNA): TGTGCCAGCTCAAGGGGGGCAGTCCAGCCCCAGCATTTT.

This clonotype was detected ten times or more. The V and J genes are TRBV3-1 and TRBJ1-3; no reliable D call. V was cut by 4 bases and J by 0 bases, with 10 bases left in between. The CDR3 sequence is 15 residues long. Per the germline V gene, CDR1 is LGHDT and CDR2 is YNNKEL (reference sequence). DNA of the CDR3: TGTGCCAGCAGCCCAACGACCGTCTCTGGAAACACCATATATTTT. This encodes CASSPTTVSGNTIYF.

For this clonotype: A single base separates this from a much larger clone, so it may be a read error. The missing conserved phenylalanine or tryptophan at the end of this CDR3 makes a read error likely. The chain carries TRBV6-1 and TRBJ2-6, with D perhaps matching TRBD1 (6 bases). V was trimmed by 4 bases and J by 1 base, leaving 8 bases between them. The V gene's germline CDR1 is MNHNS and CDR2 SASEGT. The CDR3 runs to 15 residues. The chain's CDR3 is CASSGDRSGANVLTL. CDR3 coding DNA: TGTGCCAGCAGTGGAGACAGGTCTGGGGCCAACGTCCTGACTCTC.

Details on this clonotype: With a much larger clone just one base away, this may be a read error. The CDR3 here is CASSGGSSSYNEQFF. The CDR3 DNA follows: TGTGCCAGCAGCGGCGGCAGCAGCTCCTACAATGAGCAGTTCTTC. The rearrangement joins TRBV2 to TRBJ2-1; D is uncertain. V dropped 6 bases and J dropped 0 bases, with 12 bases sitting between them. Germline V gene sequence: CDR1 SNHLY, CDR2 FYNNEI. CDR3 length: 15 residues.

This clonotype was recorded at least ten times. The rearrangement links TRBV10-3 to TRBJ2-5, with D perhaps TRBD1 or TRBD2 (5 bases each). Trimming cost V 9 bases and J 5 bases, with 13 bases left between them. The CDR3 is 12 residues long. Germline V CDR1 and CDR2: ENHRY, SYGVKD. The CDR3 DNA follows: TGTGCCATGGGACGGGCGGACGAGACCCAGTACTTC. Amino acid sequence: CAMGRADETQYF.

The sample holds many counts of this clonotype. The chain links TRBV20-1 to TRBJ1-6; D remains unclear. Germline lookup yields CDR1 DFQATT and CDR2 SNEGSKA (reference sequence). The CDR3 runs 16 residues. V dropped 7 bases and J dropped 0 bases, with 16 bases sitting between them. CDR3 in amino acids: CSVQRAVDSYNSPLHF. The CDR3 coding sequence is TGCAGTGTCCAGAGGGCCGTAGACTCCTATAATTCACCCCTCCACTTT.

The chain employs TRBV6-2 or TRBV6-3 and TRBJ1-1; TRBD1 matches 11 bases. Germline V gives CDR1 MNHEY, CDR2 SVGEGT. The CDR3 is 14 amino acids. With 5 bases clipped from V and 5 bases from J, the junction kept 4 bases outside the gene matches. This CDR3 reads CASSHGQGATEAFF. Written as DNA, the CDR3 is TGTGCCAGCAGTCATGGACAGGGGGCTACTGAAGCTTTCTTT.

This clonotype was detected many times. The rearrangement joins TRBV12-3 or TRBV12-4 to TRBJ1-2; 7 nucleotides align to TRBD1. V lost 7 bases, J lost 4 bases, and 6 bases stayed unmatched. This CDR3 region has 13 residues. The DNA for the CDR3 is TGTGCCAGCACCCCGACAGGGTCCTATGGCTACACCTTC. Translation gives CASTPTGSYGYTF.

The V call is TRBV20-1, the J call TRBJ2-2, with D perhaps matching TRBD1 or TRBD2 (5 bases each). The CDR3 covers 14 residues. Germline V gene lookup returns CDR1 DFQATT and CDR2 SNEGSKA (reference sequence). Between the trimmed V and J ends, which lost 6 bases and 1 base, there was a span of 12 bases. The CDR3 reads CSAAGTVNTGELFF. The CDR3 DNA is TGCAGTGCCGCCGGGACCGTGAACACCGGGGAGCTGTTTTTT.

This clonotype was recorded many times. V and J are TRBV27 and TRBJ1-4, with unresolved D. V was pared by 3 bases and J by 6 bases, with 8 bases between. Germline CDR1 and CDR2: MNHEY and SMNVEV (reference sequence). The CDR3 length is 13 residues. CDR3 sequence: CASSFRGYEKLFF. CDR3 nucleotide sequence: TGTGCCAGCAGTTTTCGGGGTTATGAAAAACTGTTTTTT.

The chain couples TRBV20-1 to TRBJ2-5; 8 bases align to TRBD2. The germline gives CDR1 DFQATT, CDR2 SNEGSKA (reference sequence). This CDR3 contains 14 residues. The V segment lost 3 bases and the J segment 4 bases; nucleotides outside the gene matches: 7. The CDR3 loop reads CSARSGRAGETQYF. CDR3 DNA: TGCAGTGCTAGGTCCGGGAGGGCCGGAGAGACCCAGTACTTC.

This clonotype has ten or more counts. This chain links TRBV11-2 with TRBJ2-1; 9 bases align to TRBD2. CDR1 SGHAT and CDR2 FQNNGV come from the germline V gene. V lost 4 bases and J lost 2; bases outside the gene matches: 3. The CDR3 runs to 15 residues. The CDR3: CASSWLAGTYNEQFF. CDR3 nucleotides: TGTGCCAGCAGCTGGCTAGCGGGAACCTACAATGAGCAGTTCTTC. The full variable domain, with the rest looked up from reference TRBV11-2 and TRBJ2-1, is EAGVAQSPRYKIIEKRQSVAFWCNPISGHATLYWYQQILGQGPKLLIQFQNNGVVDDSQLPKDRFSAERLKGVDSTLKIQPAKLEDSAVYLCASSWLAGTYNEQFFGPGTRLTVL.

This clonotype was detected only a few times. The V gene is TRBV12-3 or TRBV12-4, the J gene TRBJ2-7; 7 nucleotides line up with TRBD2. J lost 5 bases, V lost 4 bases, and 5 bases had no gene match. There are 13 residues in the CDR3. CDR3 sequence: CASSWEGPNEQYF. The CDR3 DNA sequence: TGTGCCAGCAGTTGGGAGGGCCCCAACGAGCAGTACTTC.

This clonotype was counted at least ten times. This chain joins TRBV7-3 and TRBJ1-1; TRBD1 is a possible D gene (5 bases). Trimming stripped 4 bases from V and 7 bases from J, with 13 bases between. The CDR3 length is 13 residues. Germline lookup yields CDR1 SGHTA and CDR2 FQGTGA. DNA of the CDR3: TGTGCCAGCAGCTCAGGCAAGGGGCTTGAAGCTTTCTTT. This encodes CASSSGKGLEAFF.

This clonotype was counted at least ten times. The rearrangement uses TRBV30 and TRBJ2-1; 9 bases are shared with TRBD2. V lost 5 bases and J lost 4; bases outside the gene matches: 6. Germline values: CDR1 GTSNPN, CDR2 SVGIG (reference sequence). This CDR3 spans 14 amino acids. CDR3 residues: CAWVAGEGYNEQFF. For the CDR3, the DNA is TGTGCCTGGGTAGCGGGAGAAGGTTACAATGAGCAGTTCTTC.

This clonotype was seen repeatedly, ten times or more. J is TRBJ2-5 and V is TRBV20-1, with 8 bases that match TRBD2. Germline CDR1 is DFQATT and CDR2 is SNEGSKA (reference sequence). This CDR3 is 14 amino acids long. J gave up 4 bases and V 1 base, and 5 bases lay outside the gene matches. The CDR3 sequence is CSARVSGRVETQYF. In nucleotides, the CDR3 is TGCAGTGCTAGAGTGAGCGGGAGAGTAGAGACCCAGTACTTC.

This clonotype appeared many times. The chain has TRBV12-3 or TRBV12-4 and TRBJ2-7, with 9 bases fitting TRBD1. CDR3 size: 14 residues. V gave up 6 bases and J gave up 4 bases; unmatched junction bases: 7. The CDR3 coding sequence is TGTGCCAGCAGGCGACAGGGGGATGGATACGAGCAGTACTTC. It specifies CASRRQGDGYEQYF.